This TCR beta chain came from a study of shared clonotypes between healthy human individuals. Study-wide findings and caveats: Clonotypes that were shared across a handful of donors made up 4% to 6% of naive CD4 clonotypes. Clonotypes which were not shared had lower generation probabilities than clonotypes that all four donors shared.

Healthy HIV-negative adults with no recent acute infections or vaccinations were recruited as donors. Details on this clone: Its cognate antigen is unknown. A junction end diverges from the germline sequence, so it may reflect a read error.

The germline V gene has CDR1 MNHNY and CDR2 SVGAGI (reference sequence). The CDR3 is 15 residues long. Here immunoSEQ multiplex PCR was the method, and the copy in TCRdb shows in-frame clones only, minus some. The sample holds about 2 million clones, roughly 94% seen once. The chain links TRBV6-6 to TRBJ1-2; perhaps TRBD1 as D (5 bases). What was sequenced was naive CD4+ T cells sorted from blood. As for subset: CD45RA+ positively selected. The source is a man younger than 35 in good health. This CDR3 is CASSYPTPQGEGYAF. The CDR3 bases are TGTGCCAGCAGTTACCCGACACCCCAGGGAGAGGGCTACGCCTTC.